The 30 T cell receptor beta chains presented below share a single source sample, sequenced in a study of response to subunit inactivated influenza vaccine. Using its own MiXCR run on the RT-PCR reads, TCRdb lists one record per CDR3 protein. Of around 760,000 distinct CDR3 sequences listed, around 13% are singletons. The sequences come from PBMCs from blood, collected roughly 15 days before vaccination. These receptor sequences come from a man aged 50 to 60 who received an inactivated influenza vaccine.

The V call is TRBV7-2, the J call TRBJ1-1, with 10 bases matching TRBD1. Germline assignment: CDR1 SGHTA and CDR2 FQGNSA. The ends lost 5 bases at V and 3 bases at J; junction bases unmatched: 6. The CDR3 is 15 residues long. The DNA for the CDR3 is TGTGCCAGCAGCCGGACAGGGGGTTGGTACACTGAAGCTTTCTTT. Encoded protein: CASSRTGGWYTEAFF.

This rearrangement joins TRBV7-9 to TRBJ2-1; 8 bases map to TRBD2. V lost 1 base and J lost 10; bases outside the gene matches: 9. The V gene's germline CDR1 is SEHNR and CDR2 FQNEAQ (reference sequence). This CDR3 spans 15 amino acids. DNA of the CDR3: TGTGCCAGCAGCTTAGGGGCGGTGCGGGAGGTGGAGCAGTTCTTC. Translation: CASSLGAVREVEQFF.

This clonotype was seen a handful of times. The chain has TRBV20-1 and TRBJ1-5; D perhaps matches TRBD1 (5 bases). The germline CDR1 and CDR2 sequences are DFQATT and SNEGSKA (reference sequence). The CDR3 is 13 residues long. V was clipped by 4 bases and J by 6 bases, with 13 bases between them. The CDR3 nucleotides are TGCAGTGCTACAAGACAGATTGGTCAGCCCCAGCATTTT. Protein product: CSATRQIGQPQHF.

A few counts support this clonotype. The chain employs TRBV15 and TRBJ2-5; D could derive from TRBD1 or TRBD2 (5 bases each). This CDR3 is built from 15 residues. Trimming removed 0 bases at V and 5 bases at J, with 13 bases between. Germline values: CDR1 LNHNV, CDR2 YYDKDF (reference sequence). The CDR3 protein is CATSRDLRGEETQYF. Written as DNA, the CDR3 is TGTGCCACCAGCAGAGATCTGAGGGGCGAGGAGACCCAGTACTTC.

This clonotype was seen a few times. The chain employs TRBV18 and TRBJ2-5, with D hard to call. Between the trimmed V and J ends, which lost 5 bases and 1 base, there was a span of 8 bases. The CDR3 totals 13 residues. Germline V gene data show CDR1 as KGHSH and CDR2 as LQKENI. The CDR3 spells CASSNYGQETQYF. The CDR3 DNA follows: TGTGCCAGCTCAAACTACGGCCAAGAGACCCAGTACTTC. The whole variable domain, remainder taken from reference TRBV18 and TRBJ2-5, is NAGVMQNPRHLVRRRGQEARLRCSPMKGHSHVYWYRQLPEEGLKFMVYLQKENIIDESGMPKERFSAEFPKEGPSILRIQQVVRGDSAAYFCASSNYGQETQYFGPGTRLLVL.

V and J are TRBV15 and TRBJ1-1; D remains ambiguous. Trimming took 0 bases from V and 12 from J, leaving 17 bases between them. Germline V gene lookup returns CDR1 LNHNV and CDR2 YYDKDF (reference sequence). The CDR3 is made up of 14 amino acids. The CDR3 protein is CATSRDQVVGIPFF. The CDR3 nucleotides are TGTGCCACCAGCAGAGATCAAGTTGTAGGGATACCTTTCTTT.

The table lists this clonotype with a few counts. The V gene is TRBV4-1, the J gene TRBJ2-1, with TRBD2 matching 15 bases. The CDR3 runs 15 residues. The germline gives CDR1 MGHRA, CDR2 YSYEKL. V shed 4 bases, J shed 14 bases, and the junction held 9 bases outside the gene matches. The CDR3 nucleotides are TGCGCCAGCAGCCTACGGACTAGCGGGGGGGGCGGAGAGTTCTTC. It yields the protein CASSLRTSGGGGEFF.

The V gene is TRBV29-1, the J gene TRBJ1-2, with TRBD1 matching 8 bases. V shed 5 bases and J 4 bases; nucleotides not matched to a gene: 9. Germline assignment: CDR1 SQVTM and CDR2 ANQGSEA. This CDR3 has 14 amino acids. The DNA of the CDR3 is TGCAGCGTTTCTCCGGACAGGGCTGGCTATGGCTACACCTTC. Its translation: CSVSPDRAGYGYTF. Looking up the rest from reference TRBV29-1 and TRBJ1-2 gives the full variable domain: SAVISQKPSRDICQRGTSLTIQCQVDSQVTMMFWYRQQPGQSLTLIATANQGSEATYESGFVIDKFPISRPNLTFSTLTVSNMSPEDSSIYLCSVSPDRAGYGYTFGSGTRLTVV.

This clonotype showed up just a few times. This chain uses TRBV5-1 with TRBJ2-3; the D gene is possibly TRBD2 (6 bases). The V end lost 7 bases, the J end lost 5 bases, and 17 bases lay between the germline ends. This CDR3 contains 14 residues. Germline values: CDR1 SGHRS, CDR2 YFSETQ. The CDR3 loop is CASQAGFLRDTQYF. CDR3 nucleotides: TGCGCCAGCCAGGCGGGGTTTCTCCGAGATACGCAGTATTTT.

The CDR3 DNA follows: TGTGCCAGCAGCTTTGCGGGGGGACAGTACGTGGAGCAGTTCTTC. Encoded protein: CASSFAGGQYVEQFF. The chain employs TRBV7-6 and TRBJ2-1; tentative D call: TRBD2 (8 bases). The CDR3 covers 15 residues. Trimming took 3 bases from V and 10 from J, leaving 19 bases between them. CDR1 and CDR2 (germline): SGHVS, FNYEAQ.

In its sample, this clonotype was seen a few times. The chain is built from TRBV10-3 and TRBJ2-1; 9 bases line up with TRBD2. Losses at the gene ends were 6 bases for V and 7 bases for J; bases not matched to a gene: 10. The CDR3 runs to 15 residues. Germline CDR1 ENHRY, CDR2 SYGVKD. The CDR3 loop reads CAIRPTGLAGNEQFF. The CDR3 region has the DNA TGTGCCATCAGACCAACGGGACTAGCTGGGAATGAGCAGTTCTTC.

This clonotype came up a few times. V usage is TRBV7-2 and J usage is TRBJ2-7, with 7 bases fitting TRBD1. V shed 5 bases and J 0 bases; nucleotides not matched to a gene: 7. In germline, CDR1 is SGHTA, CDR2 FQGNSA. The CDR3 sequence is 15 residues long. CDR3 nucleotide sequence: TGTGCCAGCAGCCGAGCAGGGGGAAACTCCTACGAGCAGTACTTC. Protein: CASSRAGGNSYEQYF.

The V call is TRBV28, the J call TRBJ2-7; 8 nucleotides align to TRBD1. V gave up 3 bases and J gave up 3 bases; unmatched junction bases: 10. CDR1 and CDR2 from the germline V gene are MDHEN and SYDVKM. The CDR3 is 16 amino acids. The CDR3 protein is CASSFHMGQEGYEQYF. The DNA of the CDR3 is TGTGCCAGCAGTTTCCATATGGGACAGGAAGGCTACGAGCAGTACTTC. The variable domain in full, completed from reference TRBV28 and TRBJ2-7, reads DVKVTQSSRYLVKRTGEKVFLECVQDMDHENMFWYRQDPGLGLRLIYFSYDVKMKEKGDIPEGYSVSREKKERFSLILESASTNQTSMYLCASSFHMGQEGYEQYFGPGTRLTVT.

This chain links TRBV24-1 with TRBJ2-3, with TRBD1 identical over 8 bases. Germline loops: CDR1 KGHDR, CDR2 SFDVKD. The CDR3 is 16 residues long. Trimming took 3 bases from V and 2 from J; bases not matched to a gene: 6. The CDR3 sequence: CATSDTGQGTTDTQYF. The CDR3 coding sequence is TGTGCCACCAGTGATACAGGACAGGGCACCACAGATACGCAGTATTTT.

The rearrangement links TRBV7-8 to TRBJ2-1; possible D gene TRBD2, 6 bases. The germline gives CDR1 SGHVS, CDR2 FQNEAQ. The V and J ends lost 6 bases and 8 bases respectively, with 20 bases between them. The CDR3 runs to 15 residues. The CDR3 sequence is CASSYGAGRFDEQFF. The CDR3 coding sequence is TGTGCCAGCAGTTACGGCGCGGGACGTTTCGATGAGCAGTTCTTC.

CDR3 amino acids: CSAHHLESVAKNIQYF. The CDR3 bases are TGCAGTGCTCACCACCTAGAATCCGTGGCCAAAAACATTCAGTACTTC. The rearrangement joins TRBV20-1 to TRBJ2-4; D unclear. The germline V and J ends were trimmed by 5 bases and 1 base, with 18 bases remaining between them. Germline CDR1 DFQATT, CDR2 SNEGSKA (reference sequence). This CDR3 spans 16 amino acids.

The V call is TRBV6-4, the J call TRBJ1-1; the D is unclear. The CDR3 is 12 residues long. V was pared by 10 bases and J by 1 base, with 10 bases between. Germline-derived CDR1 and CDR2 are MRHNA and SNTAGT. CDR3 protein: CANWGGNTEAFF. The CDR3 region has the DNA TGTGCCAATTGGGGAGGGAACACTGAAGCTTTCTTT.

The sample holds many counts of this clonotype. The chain has TRBV6-1 and TRBJ1-2, with D perhaps matching TRBD1 (6 bases). The V end was cut by 4 bases, the J end by 8 bases, with 14 bases between. The length of the CDR3 is 13 residues. The germline V gene encodes CDR1 MNHNS and CDR2 SASEGT. DNA for the CDR3: TGTGCCAGCAGTGCTCGGGGGGCAAGAGGCTACACCTTC. Translation: CASSARGARGYTF.

This clonotype was seen only a few times. This rearrangement joins TRBV5-6 to TRBJ1-6; D uncertain. The V gene's germline CDR1 is SGHDT and CDR2 YYEEEE. The CDR3 covers 14 residues. Trimming pared 1 base from V and 9 bases from J, leaving 11 bases between. The CDR3 coding sequence is TGTGCCAGCAGCTTGCGAGTGGAGGGTTCACCCCTCCACTTT. This gives the protein CASSLRVEGSPLHF.

The CDR3 loop reads CASSVDAGARETQYF. CDR3 nucleotides: TGTGCCAGCAGCGTAGATGCGGGAGCGCGGGAGACCCAGTACTTC. This chain uses TRBV9 with TRBJ2-5; 7 bases are a match to TRBD2. With V trimmed by 0 bases and J by 5 bases, 7 bases remained unmatched. This CDR3 is 15 amino acids long. Germline V gives CDR1 SGDLS, CDR2 YYNGEE.

This clonotype was observed a few times. The chain links TRBV20-1 to TRBJ2-2; TRBD1 aligns across 8 bases. Germline V CDR1 and CDR2: DFQATT, SNEGSKA (reference sequence). After removal of 0 bases from V and 1 base from J, the junction contained 7 bases not matched to a gene. The CDR3 sequence is 17 residues long. In DNA form, the CDR3 reads TGCAGTGCTAGAGATACTAGGACAGGGTGGAACACCGGGGAGCTGTTTTTT. Its protein is CSARDTRTGWNTGELFF.

This clonotype was observed a few times. The chain recombines TRBV3-1 with TRBJ1-6; D is possibly TRBD1 (5 bases). The CDR3 runs to 15 residues. Trimming left V 5 bases short and J 9 bases short, with 17 bases between. Germline V gene lookup returns CDR1 LGHDT and CDR2 YNNKEL (reference sequence). CDR3 DNA sequence: TGTGCCAGCAGCGCCGGGGGTCGGGGCATTTCACCCCTCCACTTT. The encoded protein is CASSAGGRGISPLHF.

This clonotype came up many times. This chain connects TRBV9 to TRBJ1-2, with 7 bases matching TRBD1. The junction had 9 bases not matched to a gene; V was cut back by 3 bases and J by 7 bases. CDR3 size: 14 residues. Germline values: CDR1 SGDLS, CDR2 YYNGEE. This chain's CDR3 is CASSAQGVAAGYTF. DNA for the CDR3: TGTGCCAGCAGCGCCCAGGGGGTGGCAGCTGGCTACACCTTC.

This clonotype was seen only a few times. V usage is TRBV12-3 or TRBV12-4 and J usage is TRBJ2-7; D may match TRBD1 or TRBD2 (5 bases each). CDR3 length: 14 amino acids. Trimming removed 5 bases at V and 4 bases at J, with 15 bases between. CDR3 loop: CASSLPGRGYEQYF. The CDR3 bases are TGTGCCAGCAGTCTCCCGGGACGGGGATACGAGCAGTACTTC.

V is TRBV12-3 or TRBV12-4 and J is TRBJ1-5; possible D gene TRBD1, 5 bases. The ends were cut back, 7 bases at V and 1 base at J, with 14 bases in the middle. The CDR3 totals 15 residues. This CDR3 reads CASTRDGNSNQPQHF. The DNA for the CDR3 is TGTGCCAGCACCAGGGACGGGAACAGCAATCAGCCCCAGCATTTT.

CDR3 bases: TGTGCCAGCAGAAGGTTTTATAGCAATCAGCCCCAGCATTTT. Protein sequence: CASRRFYSNQPQHF. The chain joins TRBV12-3 or TRBV12-4 to TRBJ1-5; D is unresolved. V was clipped by 6 bases and J by 0 bases, with 9 bases between them. CDR3 length equals 14 residues.

V and J are TRBV6-1 and TRBJ2-5, with 8 bases identical to TRBD1. Germline trimming cut 6 bases from V and 4 bases from J; bases unmatched to any gene: 4. CDR3 size: 13 residues. CDR1 is MNHNS and CDR2 is SASEGT in the germline V gene. The CDR3 loop reads CASRNRGIETQYF. The CDR3 bases are TGTGCCAGCAGAAACAGGGGGATAGAGACCCAGTACTTC.

In this sample, this clonotype turned up many times. This chain connects TRBV6-2 or TRBV6-3 to TRBJ2-7; D may be TRBD2 (6 bases). The CDR3 consists of 14 residues. Trimming shortened V by 0 bases and J by 2 bases, and 8 bases separated the two germline ends. The germline V gene encodes CDR1 MNHEY and CDR2 SVGEGT. CDR3 nucleotide sequence: TGTGCCAGCAGTTACTCTAGCGGCGCCTACGAGCAGTACTTC. It encodes CASSYSSGAYEQYF.

This clonotype was seen many times. V gene TRBV11-1 combines with J gene TRBJ1-3; 7 bases align to TRBD1. The CDR3 consists of 16 residues. The ends lost 2 bases at V and 2 bases at J; junction bases unmatched: 6. CDR1 is SGHAT and CDR2 is FQDESV in the germline V gene (reference sequence). The CDR3 coding sequence is TGTGCCAGCAGCTTAACCGACGGGACAGCTGGAAACACCATATATTTT. It yields the protein CASSLTDGTAGNTIYF.

In this sample, this clonotype turned up a few times. The rearrangement links TRBV3-1 to TRBJ2-3, with 9 bases that match TRBD2. V shed 3 bases and J 6 bases; nucleotides not matched to a gene: 10. The germline CDR1 and CDR2 sequences are LGHDT and YNNKEL (reference sequence). CDR3 length: 16 amino acids. The CDR3 DNA sequence: TGTGCCAGCAGCCAGGTGGCGGGAGGGTACCTTGATACGCAGTATTTT. Translating gives CASSQVAGGYLDTQYF.